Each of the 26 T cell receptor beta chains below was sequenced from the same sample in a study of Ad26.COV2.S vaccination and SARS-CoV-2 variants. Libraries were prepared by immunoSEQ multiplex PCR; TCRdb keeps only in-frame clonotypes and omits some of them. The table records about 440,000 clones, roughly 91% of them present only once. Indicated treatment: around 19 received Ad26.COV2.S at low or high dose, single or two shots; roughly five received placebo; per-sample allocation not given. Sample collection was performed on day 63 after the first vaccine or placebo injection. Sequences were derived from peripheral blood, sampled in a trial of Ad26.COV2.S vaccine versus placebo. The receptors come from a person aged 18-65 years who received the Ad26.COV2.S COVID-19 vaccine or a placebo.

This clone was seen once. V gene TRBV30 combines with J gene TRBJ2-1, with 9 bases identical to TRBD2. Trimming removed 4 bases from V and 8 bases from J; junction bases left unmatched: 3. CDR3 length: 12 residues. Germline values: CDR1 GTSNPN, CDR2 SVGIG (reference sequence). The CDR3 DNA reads TGTGCCTGGACTAGCGGGACGGATGAGCAGTTCTTC. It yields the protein CAWTSGTDEQFF.

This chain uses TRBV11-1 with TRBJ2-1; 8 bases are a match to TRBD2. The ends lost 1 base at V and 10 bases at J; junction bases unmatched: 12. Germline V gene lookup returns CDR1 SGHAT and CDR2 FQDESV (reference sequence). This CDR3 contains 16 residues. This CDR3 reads CASSLGGRPGSTEQFF. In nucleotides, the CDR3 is TGTGCCAGCAGCTTAGGCGGGAGGCCCGGTTCAACGGAGCAGTTCTTC.

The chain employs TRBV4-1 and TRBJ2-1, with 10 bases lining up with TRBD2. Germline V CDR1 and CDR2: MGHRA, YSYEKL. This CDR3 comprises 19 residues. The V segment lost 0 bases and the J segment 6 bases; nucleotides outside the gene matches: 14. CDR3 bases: TGCGCCAGCAGCCAAGATGGGGCTAGCGGGAGATGGGTTGCCAATGAGCAGTTCTTC. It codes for CASSQDGASGRWVANEQFF.

Here the CDR3 reads CASSPPGLVRDTQYF. The DNA for the CDR3 is TGTGCCAGCAGTCCGCCGGGACTTGTGAGGGATACCCAGTACTTC. The genes are TRBV6-2 or TRBV6-3 and TRBJ2-5, with D possibly TRBD2 on 6 matching bases. V lost 5 bases, J lost 8 bases, and 21 bases lay in between. The CDR3 has 15 amino acids. The germline CDR1 and CDR2 sequences are MNHEY and SVGEGT.

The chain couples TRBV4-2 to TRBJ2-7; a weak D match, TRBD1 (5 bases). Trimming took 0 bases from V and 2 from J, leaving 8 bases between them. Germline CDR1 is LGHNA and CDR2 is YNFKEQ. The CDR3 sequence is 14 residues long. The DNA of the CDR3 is TGTGCCAGCAGCCAAGAGGACATTACCTACGAGCAGTACTTC. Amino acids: CASSQEDITYEQYF.

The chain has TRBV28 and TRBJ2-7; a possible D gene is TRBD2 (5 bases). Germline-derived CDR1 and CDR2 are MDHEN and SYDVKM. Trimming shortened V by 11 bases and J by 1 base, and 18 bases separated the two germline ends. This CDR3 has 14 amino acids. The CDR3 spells CAAREGRTSYEQYF. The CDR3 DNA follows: TGTGCCGCCCGCGAGGGCAGGACGTCCTACGAGCAGTACTTC.

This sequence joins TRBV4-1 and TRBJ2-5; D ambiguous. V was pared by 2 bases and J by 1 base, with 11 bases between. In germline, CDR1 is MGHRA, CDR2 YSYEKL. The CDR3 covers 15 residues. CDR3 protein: CASSQNGVFQETQYF. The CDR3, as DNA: TGCGCCAGCAGCCAAAATGGGGTATTCCAAGAGACCCAGTACTTC.

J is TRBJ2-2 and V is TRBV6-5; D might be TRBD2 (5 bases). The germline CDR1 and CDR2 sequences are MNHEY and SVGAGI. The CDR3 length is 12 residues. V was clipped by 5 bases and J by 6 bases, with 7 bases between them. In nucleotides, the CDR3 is TGTGCCAGCAGTCGGGAATCCGGGGAGCTGTTTTTT. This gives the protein CASSRESGELFF.

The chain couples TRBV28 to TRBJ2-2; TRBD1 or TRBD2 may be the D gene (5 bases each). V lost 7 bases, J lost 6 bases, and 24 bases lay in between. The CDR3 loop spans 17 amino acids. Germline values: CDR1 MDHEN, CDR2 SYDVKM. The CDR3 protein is CASTDTRGRAYPGELFF. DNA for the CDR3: TGTGCCAGCACCGACACCCGGGGCCGCGCCTATCCCGGGGAGCTGTTTTTT. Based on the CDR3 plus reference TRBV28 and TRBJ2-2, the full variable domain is DVKVTQSSRYLVKRTGEKVFLECVQDMDHENMFWYRQDPGLGLRLIYFSYDVKMKEKGDIPEGYSVSREKKERFSLILESASTNQTSMYLCASTDTRGRAYPGELFFGEGSRLTVL.

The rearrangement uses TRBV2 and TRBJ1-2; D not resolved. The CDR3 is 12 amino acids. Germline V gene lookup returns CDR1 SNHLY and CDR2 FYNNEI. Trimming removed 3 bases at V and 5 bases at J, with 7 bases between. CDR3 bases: TGTGCCAGCAGTGATTGGGGTTATGGCTACACCTTC. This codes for CASSDWGYGYTF.

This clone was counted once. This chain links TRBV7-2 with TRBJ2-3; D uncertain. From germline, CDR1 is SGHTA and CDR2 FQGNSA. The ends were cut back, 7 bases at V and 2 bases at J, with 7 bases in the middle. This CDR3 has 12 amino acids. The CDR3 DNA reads TGTGCCAGCACCATGGCCACAGATACGCAGTATTTT. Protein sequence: CASTMATDTQYF.

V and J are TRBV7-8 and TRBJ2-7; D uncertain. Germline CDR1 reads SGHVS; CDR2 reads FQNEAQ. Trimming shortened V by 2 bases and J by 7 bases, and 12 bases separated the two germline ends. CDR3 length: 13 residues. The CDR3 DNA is TGTGCCAGCAGCTTAAGTAGGGTGGGGGAGCAGTACTTC. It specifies CASSLSRVGEQYF.

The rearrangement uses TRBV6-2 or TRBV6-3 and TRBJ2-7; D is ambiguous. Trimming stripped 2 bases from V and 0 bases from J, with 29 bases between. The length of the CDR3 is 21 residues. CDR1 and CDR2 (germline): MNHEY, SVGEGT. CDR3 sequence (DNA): TGTGCCAGCAGTTACGGCCCCCGGTTTCGGCCCGCAGCGCCTAGCTCCTACGAGCAGTACTTC. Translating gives CASSYGPRFRPAAPSSYEQYF.

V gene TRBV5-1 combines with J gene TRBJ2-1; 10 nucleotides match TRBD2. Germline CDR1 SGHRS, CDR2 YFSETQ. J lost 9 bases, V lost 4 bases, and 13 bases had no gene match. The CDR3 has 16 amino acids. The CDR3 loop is CASSPRASGSRGEQFF. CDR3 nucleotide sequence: TGCGCCAGCAGCCCGAGGGCTAGCGGGAGTAGGGGTGAGCAGTTCTTC.

CDR3 nucleotide sequence: TGTGCCAGCAGCTCGTCAGATGGGGACAGGGTCTCCTACAATGAGCAGTTCTTC. It is translated as CASSSSDGDRVSYNEQFF. The rearrangement links TRBV7-9 to TRBJ2-1; 9 bases are shared with TRBD1. This CDR3 region has 18 residues. Trimming took 4 bases from V and 0 from J; bases not matched to a gene: 10. Germline V gene lookup returns CDR1 SEHNR and CDR2 FQNEAQ (reference sequence).

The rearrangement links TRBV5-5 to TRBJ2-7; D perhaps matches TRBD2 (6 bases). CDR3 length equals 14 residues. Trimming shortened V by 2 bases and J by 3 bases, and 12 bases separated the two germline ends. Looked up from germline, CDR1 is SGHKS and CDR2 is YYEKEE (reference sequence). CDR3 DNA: TGTGCCAGCAGCTTCGGGGGAACCTTCTACGAGCAGTACTTC. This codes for CASSFGGTFYEQYF.

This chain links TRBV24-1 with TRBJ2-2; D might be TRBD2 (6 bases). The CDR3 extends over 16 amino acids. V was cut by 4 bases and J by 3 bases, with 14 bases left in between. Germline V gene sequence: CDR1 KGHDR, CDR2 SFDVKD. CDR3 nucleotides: TGTGCCACCAGTGACCCGCGGGACGGGGACACCGGGGAGCTGTTTTTT. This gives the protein CATSDPRDGDTGELFF.

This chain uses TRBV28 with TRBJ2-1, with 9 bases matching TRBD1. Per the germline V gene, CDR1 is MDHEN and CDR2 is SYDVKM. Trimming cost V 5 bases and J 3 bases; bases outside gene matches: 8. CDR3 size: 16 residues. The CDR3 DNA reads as TGTGCCAGCAGTCTTCTCGACAGGGGGAACTACAATGAGCAGTTCTTC. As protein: CASSLLDRGNYNEQFF.

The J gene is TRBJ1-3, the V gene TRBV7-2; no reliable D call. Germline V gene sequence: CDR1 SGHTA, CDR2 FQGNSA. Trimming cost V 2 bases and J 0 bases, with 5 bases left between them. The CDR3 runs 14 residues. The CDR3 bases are TGTGCCAGCAGCTTATTGGGCTCTGGAAACACCATATATTTT. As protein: CASSLLGSGNTIYF.

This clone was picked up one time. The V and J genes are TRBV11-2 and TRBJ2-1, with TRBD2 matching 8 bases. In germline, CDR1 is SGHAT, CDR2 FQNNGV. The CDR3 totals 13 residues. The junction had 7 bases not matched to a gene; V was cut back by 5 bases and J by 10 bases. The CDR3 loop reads CASSLSGVGEQFF. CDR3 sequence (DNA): TGTGCCAGCAGCCTTAGCGGGGTGGGAGAGCAGTTCTTC.

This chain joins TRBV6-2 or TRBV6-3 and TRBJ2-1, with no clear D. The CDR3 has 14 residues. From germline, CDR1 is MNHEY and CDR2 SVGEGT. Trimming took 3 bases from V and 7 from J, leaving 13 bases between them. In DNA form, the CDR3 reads TGTGCCAGCAGTTATTCCGGGCCCAGGAATGAGCAGTTCTTC. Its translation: CASSYSGPRNEQFF.

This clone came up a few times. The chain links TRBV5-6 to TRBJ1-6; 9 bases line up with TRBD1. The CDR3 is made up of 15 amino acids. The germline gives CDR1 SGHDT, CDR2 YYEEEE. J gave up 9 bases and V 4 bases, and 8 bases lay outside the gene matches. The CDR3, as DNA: TGTGCCAGCAGCACAGACGGACAGGGGTCTTCACCCCTCCACTTT. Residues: CASSTDGQGSSPLHF.

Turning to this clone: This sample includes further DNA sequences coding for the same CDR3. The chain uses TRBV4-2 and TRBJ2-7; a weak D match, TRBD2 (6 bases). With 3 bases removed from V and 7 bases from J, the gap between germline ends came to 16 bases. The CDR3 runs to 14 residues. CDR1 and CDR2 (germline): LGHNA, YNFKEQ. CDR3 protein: CASSQEGVGLEQYF. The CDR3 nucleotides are TGTGCCAGCAGCCAGGAGGGCGTAGGACTAGAGCAGTACTTC.

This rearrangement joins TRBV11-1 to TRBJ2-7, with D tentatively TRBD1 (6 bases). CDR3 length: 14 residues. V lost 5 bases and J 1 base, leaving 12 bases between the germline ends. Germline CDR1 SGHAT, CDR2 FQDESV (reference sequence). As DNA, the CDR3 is TGTGCCAGCAGCACGGGACACCCATCCTACGAGCAGTACTTC. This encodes CASSTGHPSYEQYF.

The CDR3 sequence is CASSLSAGWETQYF. The CDR3 DNA reads TGTGCCAGCAGTTTATCTGCGGGTTGGGAGACCCAGTACTTC. The V call is TRBV27, the J call TRBJ2-5; D is perhaps TRBD2 (5 bases). Germline V gene sequence: CDR1 MNHEY, CDR2 SMNVEV (reference sequence). This CDR3 is built from 14 residues. Trimming pared 0 bases from V and 5 bases from J, leaving 10 bases between.

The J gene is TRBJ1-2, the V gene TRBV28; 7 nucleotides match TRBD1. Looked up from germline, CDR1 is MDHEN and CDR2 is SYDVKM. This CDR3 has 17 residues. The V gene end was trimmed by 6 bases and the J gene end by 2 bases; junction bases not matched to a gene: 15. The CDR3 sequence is CASSPRGDRVSNYGYTF. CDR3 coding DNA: TGTGCCAGCAGCCCCCGGGGTGACAGGGTCTCCAACTATGGCTACACCTTC.